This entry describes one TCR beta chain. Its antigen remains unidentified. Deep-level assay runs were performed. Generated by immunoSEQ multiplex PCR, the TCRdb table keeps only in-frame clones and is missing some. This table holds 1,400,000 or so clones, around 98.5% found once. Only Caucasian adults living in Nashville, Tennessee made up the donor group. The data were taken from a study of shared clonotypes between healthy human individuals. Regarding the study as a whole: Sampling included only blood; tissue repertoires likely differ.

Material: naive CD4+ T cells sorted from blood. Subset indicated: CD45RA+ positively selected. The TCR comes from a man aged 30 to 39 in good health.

The CDR3 nucleotides are TGTGCCAGTCATTATGGGCAGGGGGCGCGTGCTTTCTTT. Its protein is CASHYGQGARAFF. The rearrangement uses TRBV28 and TRBJ1-1, with TRBD1 identical over 8 bases. The CDR3 is 13 residues long. V shed 9 bases, J shed 11 bases, and the junction held 14 bases outside the gene matches. Germline lookup yields CDR1 MDHEN and CDR2 SYDVKM.